These 6 T cell receptor beta chains originate from one sample sequenced in a study of graft-versus-host responses after intestinal transplantation. Sequencing used immunoSEQ multiplex PCR; TCRdb keeps in-frame clones, though not all of them. The sample has around 78,000 clones; around 86% are singletons. No antigen has been identified for these receptors. The sequenced sample was unstimulated CD8+ T cells sorted from spleen or lymph node cells, obtained before transplant. All receptors derive from a human donor who was the organ donor for an intestinal transplant.

This chain links TRBV10-3 with TRBJ2-7; TRBD1 agrees at 8 bases. Germline values: CDR1 ENHRY, CDR2 SYGVKD. J was trimmed by 4 bases and V by 10 bases; bases with no gene match: 3. The CDR3 consists of 11 residues. The CDR3 nucleotides are TGTGCCACTTGGACAGGGTACGAGCAGTACGTC. Translating it yields CATWTGYEQYV.

The CDR3 loop reads CAISEWRVVRTEAFF. Written as DNA, the CDR3 is TGTGCCATCAGTGAGTGGAGAGTAGTACGGACTGAAGCTTTCTTT. The V and J genes are TRBV10-3 and TRBJ1-1; D gene ambiguous. Looked up from germline, CDR1 is ENHRY and CDR2 is SYGVKD. Trimming stripped 1 base from V and 5 bases from J, with 14 bases between. This CDR3 comprises 15 residues.

The J gene is TRBJ2-3, the V gene TRBV6-4, with TRBD1 identical over 7 bases. The CDR3 sequence is 15 residues long. Unmatched junction bases numbered 5, after V lost 0 bases and J lost 5 bases. Germline-derived CDR1 and CDR2 are MRHNA and SNTAGT. In nucleotides, the CDR3 is TGTGCCAGCAGTGACTCGAAAGGGGGCGTAGATACGCAGTATTTT. Translated: CASSDSKGGVDTQYF.

The chain employs TRBV6-1 and TRBJ2-1; 7 bases map to TRBD1. The CDR3 sequence is 13 residues long. Germline CDR1 and CDR2: MNHNS and SASEGT. Trimming took 5 bases from V and 4 from J; bases not matched to a gene: 2. CDR3 loop: CASSTTGYNEQFF. The CDR3 DNA sequence: TGTGCCAGCAGTACGACAGGGTACAATGAGCAGTTCTTC.

This rearrangement joins TRBV30 to TRBJ1-1; D not certain. This CDR3 contains 13 residues. Germline V CDR1 and CDR2: GTSNPN, SVGIG (reference sequence). Trimming stripped 5 bases from V and 1 base from J, with 11 bases between. CDR3 loop: CAWDAMGNTEAFF. In DNA form, the CDR3 reads TGTGCCTGGGATGCGATGGGGAACACTGAAGCTTTCTTT.

The chain joins TRBV27 to TRBJ1-1; TRBD1 aligns across 7 bases. Per the germline V gene, CDR1 is MNHEY and CDR2 is SMNVEV (reference sequence). The CDR3 extends over 14 amino acids. V trimming: 4 bases; J trimming: 2 bases; junction bases outside the gene matches: 4. The CDR3 region has the DNA TGTGCCAGCAGTTGGGGGACAGACAACACTGAAGCTTTCTTT. Translated, it gives CASSWGTDNTEAFF.